This T cell receptor beta chain was sequenced for a study of blood T cell repertoires in COVID-19. Overall study: Acute and convalescent COVID-19 samples came from the United States, Italy and Spain.

The CDR3 loop spans 14 amino acids. Germline lookup yields CDR1 SGHAT and CDR2 FQNNGV. Germline trimming cut 5 bases from V and 10 bases from J; bases unmatched to any gene: 8. Profiled with immunoSEQ multiplex PCR; TCRdb holds only in-frame clones, not every one. The profile covers 300,000 to 350,000 clones, with roughly 88% appearing a single time and 1.5% to 2% taken by the ten largest. The chain carries TRBV11-2 and TRBJ1-6; 7 nucleotides align to TRBD1. The sample taken for sequencing was peripheral blood. The receptor was derived from a woman aged 30 to 39 with COVID-19, enrolled during active disease. DNA for the CDR3: TGTGCCAGCAGCCCCGGACAGGTCGTATCACCCCTCCACTTT. This translates into CASSPGQVVSPLHF.